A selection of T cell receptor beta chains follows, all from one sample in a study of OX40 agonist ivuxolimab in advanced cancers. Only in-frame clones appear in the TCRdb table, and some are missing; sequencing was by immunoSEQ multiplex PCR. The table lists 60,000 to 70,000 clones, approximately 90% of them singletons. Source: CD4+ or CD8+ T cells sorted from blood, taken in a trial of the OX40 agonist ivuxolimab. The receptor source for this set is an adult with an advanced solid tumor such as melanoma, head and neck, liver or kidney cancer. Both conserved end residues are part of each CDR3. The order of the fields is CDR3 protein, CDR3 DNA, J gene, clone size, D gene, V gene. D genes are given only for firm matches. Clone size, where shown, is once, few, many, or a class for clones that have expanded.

CDR3: CASSLGRVSNTEAFF
DNA: TGTGCCAGCAGCTTAGGACGGGTGTCGAACACTGAAGCTTTCTTT
J: TRBJ1-1
size: once
D: -
V: TRBV7-2

CDR3: CASLSLANGELFF
DNA: TGTGCCAGCCTTTCACTAGCGAACGGGGAGCTGTTTTTT
J: TRBJ2-2
size: -
D: TRBD2
V: TRBV28

CDR3: CASSTLRGDEKLFF
DNA: TGTGCCAGCAGCACCCTCAGGGGGGATGAAAAACTGTTTTTT
J: TRBJ1-4
size: -
D: TRBD1
V: TRBV7-9

CDR3: CASSPRDRAVTEAFF
DNA: TGTGCCAGTAGTCCCCGGGACAGGGCTGTCACTGAAGCTTTCTTT
J: TRBJ1-1
size: -
D: TRBD1
V: TRBV19

CDR3: CASSRTSGRLYEQYF
DNA: TGTGCCAGTAGCAGGACTAGCGGGAGGCTTTACGAGCAGTACTTC
J: TRBJ2-7
size: once
D: TRBD2
V: TRBV19

CDR3: CASSERGGGSNQPQHF
DNA: TGCGCCAGCAGTGAGCGAGGGGGGGGGAGCAATCAGCCCCAGCATTTT
J: TRBJ1-5
size: -
D: -
V: TRBV10-2

CDR3: CASSSPGLAGGQDTQYF
DNA: TGTGCCAGCAGTTCCCCGGGACTAGCGGGAGGGCAGGATACGCAGTATTTT
J: TRBJ2-3
size: -
D: TRBD2
V: TRBV27

CDR3: CASSRGLNTEAFF
DNA: TGCGCCAGCAGCCGGGGTTTGAACACTGAAGCTTTCTTT
J: TRBJ1-1
size: -
D: -
V: TRBV5-1

CDR3: CASSPFSGGNTDTQYF
DNA: TGTGCCAGCAGCCCGTTTAGCGGGGGTAACACAGATACGCAGTATTTT
J: TRBJ2-3
size: -
D: TRBD2
V: TRBV5-4

CDR3: CASSLGLAFVYERYF
DNA: TGTGCCAGCAGCTTAGGGCTAGCGTTCGTCTACGAGCGGTACTTC
J: TRBJ2-7
size: -
D: -
V: TRBV11-3

CDR3: CASRSLLGLNNEQFF
DNA: TGTGCCAGCAGATCTTTATTGGGTCTTAACAATGAGCAGTTCTTC
J: TRBJ2-1
size: -
D: -
V: TRBV11-2

CDR3: CASSIPGQGMETQYF
DNA: TGTGCCAGTAGTATCCCGGGACAGGGTATGGAGACCCAGTACTTC
J: TRBJ2-5
size: -
D: TRBD1
V: TRBV19